Below, 31 T cell receptor beta chains from the same sample are listed, as sequenced in a study of blood T cell repertoires in COVID-19. Using immunoSEQ multiplex PCR, the repertoire was profiled, and TCRdb retains in-frame clones only, with some absent. The sample gives 150,000 to 200,000 clones, about 86% of which show up once; almost 1% is in the top ten. The specimen was peripheral blood. Receptors were obtained from a man between 18 and 35 years old with acute or convalescent COVID-19.

This rearrangement joins TRBV7-9 to TRBJ1-2, with a possible D match to TRBD1 (6 bases). V dropped 5 bases and J dropped 0 bases, with 10 bases sitting between them. The CDR3 is made up of 14 amino acids. Germline V lookup: CDR1 SEHNR, CDR2 FQNEAQ (reference sequence). CDR3 coding DNA: TGTGCCAGCAGCCCGCCAGGGGCTAACTATGGCTACACCTTC. Translated, it gives CASSPPGANYGYTF.

This chain connects TRBV28 to TRBJ1-6, with 8 bases lining up with TRBD1. CDR3 length: 16 amino acids. V was clipped by 6 bases and J by 9 bases; unmatched bases: 13. Germline V gene sequence: CDR1 MDHEN, CDR2 SYDVKM. DNA for the CDR3: TGTGCCAGCAGCTCCCCCCCGACAGGGGATGGTTCACCCCTCCACTTT. Amino acids: CASSSPPTGDGSPLHF.

This chain links TRBV9 with TRBJ1-4; 8 bases agree with TRBD1. The germline V gene has CDR1 SGDLS and CDR2 YYNGEE. The junction had 7 bases not matched to a gene; V was cut back by 5 bases and J by 4 bases. CDR3 length: 15 residues. CDR3 amino acids: CASRPGQASNEKLFF. The CDR3 nucleotides are TGTGCCAGCAGACCGGGACAGGCCAGTAATGAAAAACTGTTTTTT.

The CDR3 loop reads CASSLERQASSYNSPLHF. CDR3 coding DNA: TGCGCCAGCAGCTTGGAACGGCAGGCCAGCTCCTATAATTCACCCCTCCACTTT. The chain employs TRBV5-1 and TRBJ1-6; the D is unclear. The CDR3 runs 18 residues. V was pared by 0 bases and J by 0 bases, with 13 bases between. Germline-derived CDR1 and CDR2 are SGHRS and YFSETQ. Full variable domain (outside the CDR3, taken from reference TRBV5-1 and TRBJ1-6): KAGVTQTPRYLIKTRGQQVTLSCSPISGHRSVSWYQQTPGQGLQFLFEYFSETQRNKGNFPGRFSGRQFSNSRSEMNVSTLELGDSALYLCASSLERQASSYNSPLHFGNGTRLTVT.

The chain joins TRBV5-1 to TRBJ1-1; D is ambiguous. Germline CDR1 reads SGHRS; CDR2 reads YFSETQ. The CDR3 runs 14 residues. V was shortened by 0 bases and J by 0 bases, with 6 bases between the two germline ends. CDR3 sequence (DNA): TGCGCCAGCAGCTTGGCCACTATGAACACTGAAGCTTTCTTT. Its translation is CASSLATMNTEAFF.

The chain joins TRBV7-2 to TRBJ2-3, with a tentative D call TRBD1 (6 bases). CDR1 is SGHTA, CDR2 FQGNSA, per germline. V lost 3 bases, J lost 6 bases, and 16 bases lay in between. The CDR3 consists of 15 residues. CDR3 sequence: CASSFVLGGDDTQYF. In nucleotides, the CDR3 is TGTGCCAGCAGCTTTGTTCTAGGGGGTGACGATACGCAGTATTTT.

The chain has TRBV9 and TRBJ2-2, with a tentative D call TRBD2 (7 bases). Trimming cost V 3 bases and J 5 bases, with 20 bases left between them. The CDR3 has 17 residues. The V gene's germline CDR1 is SGDLS and CDR2 YYNGEE. The CDR3 nucleotides read TGTGCCAGCAGCGCCCGGGGGGCTAGCGTTGGGACCGGGGAGCTGTTTTTT. It specifies CASSARGASVGTGELFF.

V and J are TRBV21-1 and TRBJ1-5. TRBV21-1 is annotated as a pseudogene. CDR3 length: 16 residues. The CDR3: CASLHILPAGNQPQHF. In DNA, the CDR3 is TGTGCCAGCCTTCACATTTTACCGGCGGGGAATCAGCCCCAGCATTTT.

The rearrangement uses TRBV19 and TRBJ1-2; tentative D call: TRBD1 (6 bases). The CDR3 runs 14 residues. The germline gives CDR1 LNHDA, CDR2 SQIVND (reference sequence). The V end lost 6 bases, the J end lost 2 bases, and 13 bases lay between the germline ends. The CDR3 DNA is TGTGCCAGTAGACTACAGGGTGGAAACTATGGCTACACCTTC. This gives the protein CASRLQGGNYGYTF.

This clone was counted a single time. The chain is built from TRBV9 and TRBJ1-3, with D hard to call. Trimming cost V 3 bases and J 4 bases, with 14 bases left between them. This CDR3 spans 15 amino acids. From germline, CDR1 is SGDLS and CDR2 YYNGEE. CDR3 nucleotide sequence: TGTGCCAGCAGCGGCAGCGCCCCGGGGGGAAACACCATATATTTT. It yields the protein CASSGSAPGGNTIYF.

This chain uses TRBV7-3 with TRBJ2-1, with a tentative D call TRBD2 (7 bases). This CDR3 comprises 12 residues. CDR1 is SGHTA, CDR2 FQGTGA, per germline. The V gene lost 4 bases and the J gene lost 15 bases, with 16 bases spanning the gap. The CDR3 bases are TGTGCCAGCAGCTCACAGGGAGGGCGACGGTTCTTC. Encoded protein: CASSSQGGRRFF.

V is TRBV7-8 and J is TRBJ2-3, with D maybe TRBD2 (6 bases). There are 14 residues in the CDR3. Germline-derived CDR1 and CDR2 are SGHVS and FQNEAQ. V was clipped by 4 bases and J by 0 bases, with 8 bases between them. The CDR3 region is CASSSAGSTDTQYF. CDR3 nucleotides: TGTGCCAGCAGCTCGGCGGGGAGCACAGATACGCAGTATTTT.

This clone came up a few times. The gene calls are TRBV28 and TRBJ2-1, with a weak D call TRBD1 (5 bases). Trimming took off 8 bases at V and 4 bases at J, with 15 bases between the two ends. The CDR3 extends over 14 amino acids. In germline, CDR1 is MDHEN, CDR2 SYDVKM. In DNA form, the CDR3 reads TGTGCCAGCTTCCAGTCCAGGGCATACAATGAGCAGTTCTTC. It specifies CASFQSRAYNEQFF.

V and J are TRBV6-5 and TRBJ2-7; 7 bases map to TRBD1. The V gene end was trimmed by 11 bases and the J gene end by 6 bases; junction bases not matched to a gene: 16. The CDR3 spans 14 residues. The germline V gene encodes CDR1 MNHEY and CDR2 SVGAGI. For the CDR3, the DNA is TGTGCCGGAGATCGACGGGACAGAGACTTCGAGCAGTACGTC. Translation gives CAGDRRDRDFEQYV.

The chain employs TRBV29-1 and TRBJ2-1; TRBD2 agrees at 7 bases. This CDR3 comprises 13 residues. Germline V gene lookup returns CDR1 SQVTM and CDR2 ANQGSEA. Trimming took 8 bases from V and 7 from J; bases not matched to a gene: 11. The CDR3 DNA is TGCAGCCACAGCGGGACGCCCTTTAATGAGCAGTTCTTC. Translation gives CSHSGTPFNEQFF.

The chain is built from TRBV18 and TRBJ1-1; tentative D call: TRBD1 (6 bases). V was cut by 6 bases and J by 6 bases, with 20 bases left in between. The germline V gene encodes CDR1 KGHSH and CDR2 LQKENI. The CDR3 loop spans 15 amino acids. The CDR3 region is CASSPKRGGRAEAFF. For the CDR3, the DNA is TGTGCCAGCTCCCCGAAGAGGGGGGGTCGGGCTGAAGCTTTCTTT.

J is TRBJ2-1 and V is TRBV6-5; 12 nucleotides align to TRBD1. This CDR3 has 15 residues. Trimming removed 6 bases from V and 4 bases from J; junction bases left unmatched: 4. The germline gives CDR1 MNHEY, CDR2 SVGAGI. CDR3 bases: TGTGCCAGCAGGCGGGACAGGGGGCAATACAATGAGCAGTTCTTC. It encodes CASRRDRGQYNEQFF.

The V gene is TRBV29-1, the J gene TRBJ2-4, with TRBD2 matching 11 bases. Germline CDR1 is SQVTM and CDR2 is ANQGSEA. The CDR3 loop spans 17 amino acids. With 8 bases clipped from V and 0 bases from J, the junction kept 12 bases outside the gene matches. CDR3 DNA sequence: TGCAGCTTTACCAGACTAGCGGGGTCTCTAGCCAAAAACATTCAGTACTTC. Encoded protein: CSFTRLAGSLAKNIQYF. Supplemented by reference TRBV29-1 and TRBJ2-4, the full variable domain reads SAVISQKPSRDICQRGTSLTIQCQVDSQVTMMFWYRQQPGQSLTLIATANQGSEATYESGFVIDKFPISRPNLTFSTLTVSNMSPEDSSIYLCSFTRLAGSLAKNIQYFGAGTRLSVL.

The rearrangement links TRBV12-3 or TRBV12-4 to TRBJ1-6; maybe TRBD1 (5 bases). The CDR3 is made up of 12 amino acids. Trimming left V 7 bases short and J 8 bases short, with 9 bases between. The CDR3 here is CASTQGYSPLHF. The CDR3 nucleotides are TGTGCCAGCACCCAGGGTTATTCACCCCTCCACTTT.

The rearrangement joins TRBV3-1 (or the pseudogene TRBV3-2) to TRBJ2-3, with 10 positions matching TRBD2. Germline V gene lookup returns CDR1 LGHDT and CDR2 YNNKEL (reference sequence). V was clipped by 4 bases and J by 3 bases; unmatched bases: 10. The CDR3 extends over 17 amino acids. CDR3 sequence: CASSLRVSGGVTDTQYF. CDR3 in DNA: TGTGCCAGCAGCCTGAGAGTCAGCGGGGGGGTGACAGATACGCAGTATTTT.

The chain has TRBV2 and TRBJ2-7; maybe TRBD1 (6 bases). The CDR3 length is 14 residues. The V and J ends lost 6 bases and 0 bases respectively, with 12 bases between them. In germline, CDR1 is SNHLY, CDR2 FYNNEI. The CDR3 bases are TGTGCCAGCAGCATAGGGGGAAGCTCCTACGAGCAGTACGTC. Translating gives CASSIGGSSYEQYV.

The chain uses TRBV5-1 and TRBJ1-4; 7 bases map to TRBD1. Germline CDR1 SGHRS, CDR2 YFSETQ. V shed 7 bases, J shed 0 bases, and the junction held 0 bases outside the gene matches. The CDR3 length is 13 residues. The CDR3 spells CASGTATNEKLFF. The CDR3 bases are TGCGCCAGCGGGACAGCAACTAATGAAAAACTGTTTTTT.

V is TRBV6-5 and J is TRBJ2-1; 9 bases match TRBD2. Germline V gene sequence: CDR1 MNHEY, CDR2 SVGAGI. Trimming removed 6 bases from V and 2 bases from J; junction bases left unmatched: 2. The CDR3 is made up of 14 amino acids. CDR3 region: CASRPSGAYNEQFF. The CDR3 coding sequence is TGTGCCAGCAGGCCTAGCGGGGCCTACAATGAGCAGTTCTTC.

The sample holds one count of this clone. The chain is built from TRBV25-1 and TRBJ1-2; D unresolved. Germline V gives CDR1 MGHDK, CDR2 SYGVNS. Trimming took 3 bases from V and 4 from J, leaving 12 bases between them. CDR3 length: 14 amino acids. CDR3 DNA: TGTGCCAGCAGTGACCTTCTCAGAACCTATGGCTACACCTTC. It codes for CASSDLLRTYGYTF.

The chain employs TRBV4-1 and TRBJ2-1, with a weak D call TRBD1 (5 bases). Trimming cost V 4 bases and J 0 bases, with 10 bases left between them. The CDR3 loop spans 15 amino acids. Germline CDR1 and CDR2: MGHRA and YSYEKL. The CDR3 nucleotides read TGCGCCAGCAGCCCAGCAGGGTTCTCCTACAATGAGCAGTTCTTC. Its protein is CASSPAGFSYNEQFF.

This chain connects TRBV29-1 to TRBJ1-3; 7 bases fit TRBD1. V gave up 4 bases and J gave up 0 bases; unmatched junction bases: 3. Germline loops: CDR1 SQVTM, CDR2 ANQGSEA. The CDR3 loop spans 14 amino acids. DNA of the CDR3: TGCAGCGTTGGGACAGGCAACTCTGGAAACACCATATATTTT. This sequence encodes CSVGTGNSGNTIYF. The whole variable domain, filled in from reference TRBV29-1 and TRBJ1-3, reads SAVISQKPSRDICQRGTSLTIQCQVDSQVTMMFWYRQQPGQSLTLIATANQGSEATYESGFVIDKFPISRPNLTFSTLTVSNMSPEDSSIYLCSVGTGNSGNTIYFGEGSWLTVV.

The chain couples TRBV12-3 or TRBV12-4 to TRBJ1-5; no definite D call. V was clipped by 3 bases and J by 4 bases, with 7 bases between them. CDR3 length: 13 residues. The CDR3 protein is CASSFTVNQPQHF. The CDR3 DNA is TGTGCCAGCAGTTTCACGGTGAATCAGCCCCAGCATTTT.

This chain connects TRBV7-2 to TRBJ2-1, with 10 bases fitting TRBD2. Germline lookup yields CDR1 SGHTA and CDR2 FQGNSA. With V trimmed by 2 bases and J by 7 bases, 8 bases remained unmatched. CDR3 size: 16 residues. CDR3 sequence reads: CASSLIGAGGQNEQFF. CDR3 bases: TGTGCCAGCAGCTTAATAGGAGCGGGGGGGCAGAATGAGCAGTTCTTC.

The chain couples TRBV10-3 to TRBJ2-2, with TRBD2 identical over 7 bases. V trimming: 4 bases; J trimming: 2 bases; junction bases outside the gene matches: 1. The V gene's germline CDR1 is ENHRY and CDR2 SYGVKD. This CDR3 comprises 14 residues. The CDR3 protein is CAISGTSNTGELFF. The CDR3 DNA follows: TGTGCCATCAGTGGGACTAGTAACACCGGGGAGCTGTTTTTT.

The rearrangement joins TRBV7-3 to TRBJ2-1; maybe TRBD1 (5 bases). CDR3 length equals 17 residues. Germline CDR1 and CDR2: SGHTA and FQGTGA. The V and J ends lost 0 bases and 5 bases respectively, with 17 bases between them. This CDR3 reads CASSLTPRQFDHNEQFF. The CDR3 DNA is TGTGCCAGCAGCTTAACCCCGCGACAGTTTGACCACAATGAGCAGTTCTTC.

The chain carries TRBV15 and TRBJ1-6; weak D call: TRBD1 (6 bases). Trimming shortened V by 6 bases and J by 1 base, and 16 bases separated the two germline ends. The CDR3 loop spans 17 amino acids. CDR1 is LNHNV and CDR2 is YYDKDF in the germline V gene (reference sequence). The CDR3 coding sequence is TGTGCCACCAGAACAAGGGGGGGGATGTCCTATAATTCACCCCTCCACTTT. It yields the protein CATRTRGGMSYNSPLHF.